This entry features one TCR beta chain sequence. The specificity of this receptor is unknown. No base quality values were provided; no much bigger clone lies one nucleotide off. From a lookup of the germline V gene, CDR1 and CDR2 are SGHTA and FQGNSA. V sheds 3 bases and J sheds 3 bases, leaving 10 bases between their ends. The CDR3 holds 14 amino acids from the cysteine to the phenylalanine. Only CDR3 DNA is held: 42 bases, read in frame from base 1. The collaborating institutions used their own protocols to collect whole blood in K2EDTA tubes. For TCRbeta analysis, collaborators shipped samples as frozen whole blood, isolated PBMCs, or DNA extracted from either of those sample types. The record originates from a study of blood T cell repertoires in COVID-19 (dated by TCRdb to about 2020). Some background on the complete study: Samples from collaborators originated in the United States, Italy and Spain and spanned both the acute and convalescent phases of COVID-19. The material from the prospective study consisted of cDNA or gDNA derived from T cells, B-cell-depleted T cells, or PBMCs. Subjects who had been exposed to COVID-19, were actively infected with it, or had recovered from it provided the deeply sampled blood TCRbeta repertoires that made up the dataset. The repertoires were released in a freely available public database intended as a resource for research on the immune response to SARS-CoV-2. The samples were drawn from two sources: the first 160 participants of the ongoing ImmuneRACE study, and over 1,000 subjects contributed by 6 global collaborators. The sample metadata nearly always contained a de-identified subject ID, COVID-19 status, age in years and sex. Where HLA class I and class II types were available, the types were taken from metadata supplied by the sample provider, not from assay-based typing.

The immunoSEQ Assay, a bias-controlled multiplex PCR, was used to amplify TCRbeta CDR3 regions from genomic DNA. The study's own analysis went as follows. The number of nucleated cells in each sample was estimated by amplification of reference gene primers within the assay. Sequence reads were collapsed and filtered to measure the absolute abundance of every unique TCRbeta CDR3 rearrangement. For each sample, productive Simpson clonality was calculated as the square root of Simpson's diversity index across productive rearrangements. Entries here come from immuneACCESS through TCRdb and include only in-frame sequences with V and J called. Some clones fail to appear in such tables; in the studies checked, an unresolved V gene covers under half of the shortfall, and the cause of the remainder is unknown. V and J calls and clone size are those listed in that table; D and trimming were worked out from the DNA. The sample data list 110,000 to 150,000 clones, and 80% to 90% of these were observed just once. About 2.9% of the sample lies in the top ten.

General study outcomes and caveats: The amount of clinical and demographic metadata varied by source and participant and was provided uncurated.

The sequence derives from a man aged 55 to 70 with active or convalescent COVID-19. This chain is built from TRBV7-2 and TRBJ2-3; perhaps TRBD2 is the D gene, with 6 bases matching. Sequenced input: peripheral blood. The sequenced DNA: TGTGCCAGCAGCTTCGGGGGAAGGACAGATACGCAGTATTTT. It translates as CASSFGGRTDTQYF.